This TCR beta chain came from a study of T cell responses to AZD1222 COVID-19 vaccine. Trimming shortened V by 0 bases and J by 0 bases, and 9 bases separated the two germline ends. CDR3 length: 15 residues. The germline gives CDR1 LGHDT, CDR2 YNNKEL (reference sequence). Study-level results: Clonal diversity may have been underestimated in mostly white British donors.

In regard to this clone: Its antigen is as yet unknown.

Profiling relied on immunoSEQ multiplex PCR, and the TCRdb table lists in-frame clones only, not all of them. The sample lists about 110,000 clones, about nine tenths occurring once. J is TRBJ2-7 and V is TRBV3-1 (or the pseudogene TRBV3-2); the D is unclear. The specimen comprised peripheral blood, sampled on day 0 of AZD1222 vaccination. The TCR originated in an adult in good health. This chain's CDR3 is CASSQDLYISYEQYF. CDR3 coding DNA: TGTGCCAGCAGCCAAGATCTGTACATCTCCTACGAGCAGTACTTC.